This T cell receptor beta chain was observed in a study of vaccination and CD4 T cells after COVID-19. Whole-study context: Sampling after COVID took place at a median of about 98 days (range 35 to 161) following diagnosis. The cells in question were stimulated using overlapping spike peptides derived from SARS-CoV-2, HCoV-NL63, HCoV-OC43 and HCoV-229E.

Trimming removed 3 bases from V and 1 base from J; junction bases left unmatched: 4. CDR3 length: 15 residues. CDR1 and CDR2 (germline): SGHRS, YFSETQ. Treatment here: roughly 10-day PBMC culture with coronavirus spike peptide pools or control peptides (ViraFEST assay). The sample holds a few counts of this clonotype. Its specificity is not known. With the Oncomine TCR Beta short-read assay, DNA from cultured CD4+ T cells was sequenced. Each CDR3 protein gets one entry after TCRdb re-called the PCR reads with MiXCR. The table shows 20,000 to 25,000 distinct CDR3 sequences, with almost 50% occurring only once.

The sequenced sample consisted of CD4+ T cells from blood, cultured in vitro. This receptor was taken from a human donor who had recovered from COVID-19. This chain connects TRBV5-1 to TRBJ1-1, with TRBD1 matching 9 bases. CDR3 coding DNA: TGCGCCAGCAGCTCACAGGGGGCGAGGAACACTGAAGCTTTCTTT. This translates into CASSSQGARNTEAFF.